The 30 T cell receptor beta chains below all came from one sample that was sequenced in a study of cytomegalovirus exposure and HLA in healthy donors. 13 Jbeta primers and 60 Vbeta primers were used for the PCR. TCRdb's copy holds only in-frame clones and misses some; the assay was immunoSEQ multiplex PCR. The data contain some 200,000 clones, around 77% of them singletons. The sequenced sample was PBMCs. All receptors derive from a woman in her 30s in good health and CMV-seronegative.

The chain uses TRBV13 and TRBJ2-1, with unresolved D. The V end was cut by 5 bases, the J end by 8 bases, with 13 bases between. Per the germline V gene, CDR1 is PRHDT and CDR2 is FYEKMQ (reference sequence). The CDR3 loop spans 13 amino acids. CDR3 amino acids: CASSPLAGDEQFF. The DNA of the CDR3 is TGTGCCAGCAGCCCCCTGGCCGGAGATGAGCAGTTCTTC.

This sequence joins TRBV19 and TRBJ1-1; no clear D gene. Trimming pared 1 base from V and 3 bases from J, leaving 15 bases between. Germline CDR1 LNHDA, CDR2 SQIVND (reference sequence). The CDR3 runs 16 residues. The CDR3 spells CASSIGGELTDTEAFF. The CDR3 bases are TGTGCCAGTAGTATAGGTGGTGAATTAACGGACACTGAAGCTTTCTTT.

The rearrangement uses TRBV9 and TRBJ2-3; 8 nucleotides agree with TRBD2. The CDR3 runs 16 residues. CDR1 is SGDLS and CDR2 is YYNGEE in the germline V gene. The junction had 11 bases not matched to a gene; V was cut back by 4 bases and J by 4 bases. This CDR3 reads CASSLSEREIPDTQYF. CDR3 coding DNA: TGTGCCAGCAGCCTCTCCGAGCGGGAGATCCCAGATACGCAGTATTTT. Full variable domain (rest looked up from reference TRBV9 and TRBJ2-3): DSGVTQTPKHLITATGQRVTLRCSPRSGDLSVYWYQQSLDQGLQFLIQYYNGEERAKGNILERFSAQQFPDLHSELNLSSLELGDSALYFCASSLSEREIPDTQYFGPGTRLTVL.

The rearrangement joins TRBV2 to TRBJ1-1; 7 positions agree with TRBD1. Germline V lookup: CDR1 SNHLY, CDR2 FYNNEI. The CDR3 sequence is 12 residues long. V lost 10 bases, J lost 1 base, and 3 bases stayed unmatched. The CDR3 sequence is CATDRENTEAFF. In DNA, the CDR3 is TGTGCCACCGACAGGGAGAACACTGAAGCTTTCTTT.

This clone was seen more than once but under ten times. The J gene is TRBJ1-4, the V gene TRBV10-3; perhaps TRBD1 as D (6 bases). This CDR3 has 14 amino acids. CDR1 is ENHRY, CDR2 SYGVKD, per germline. V lost 4 bases and J 7 bases, leaving 13 bases between the germline ends. The chain's CDR3 is CAISGQAKREKLFF. DNA for the CDR3: TGTGCCATCAGTGGACAGGCAAAGCGTGAAAAACTGTTTTTT.

The chain combines TRBV28 with TRBJ2-5; tentative D call: TRBD1 (6 bases). V was clipped by 4 bases and J by 5 bases, with 14 bases between them. The CDR3 is 14 amino acids. Germline values: CDR1 MDHEN, CDR2 SYDVKM. CDR3 amino acids: CASSSGDSRETQYF. The CDR3 coding sequence is TGTGCCAGCAGTTCAGGGGATTCTAGGGAGACCCAGTACTTC.

The rearrangement links TRBV10-1 to TRBJ2-7, with 8 bases identical to TRBD2. The V and J ends lost 4 bases and 0 bases, in that order; junction bases with no gene match: 11. Germline CDR1 and CDR2: WNHNN and SYGVQD (reference sequence). There are 17 residues in the CDR3. The CDR3 nucleotides read TGCGCCAGCAGTGGATCTAGCGGGCCAACCTTCTCCTACGAGCAGTACTTC. Translation gives CASSGSSGPTFSYEQYF.

The rearrangement joins TRBV5-4 to TRBJ2-7, with TRBD2 matching over 7 bases. Germline V gives CDR1 SGHNT, CDR2 YYREEE (reference sequence). The CDR3 is 16 residues long. J was trimmed by 2 bases and V by 3 bases; bases with no gene match: 11. For the CDR3, the DNA is TGTGCCAGCAGCTCCCCCATCGGGACTACAACCTACGAGCAGTACTTC. Encoded protein: CASSSPIGTTTYEQYF.

The J gene is TRBJ1-3, the V gene TRBV6-5; the D gene is possibly TRBD1 (5 bases). The CDR3 is made up of 16 amino acids. Trimming took off 0 bases at V and 4 bases at J, with 13 bases between the two ends. Germline V gene lookup returns CDR1 MNHEY and CDR2 SVGAGI. The CDR3 is CASSYSGGEIGNTIYF. CDR3 in DNA: TGTGCCAGCAGTTACTCTGGAGGGGAGATCGGAAACACCATATATTTT.

The V and J genes are TRBV18 and TRBJ1-5; no clear D. The length of the CDR3 is 18 residues. CDR1 is KGHSH, CDR2 LQKENI, per germline. V lost 2 bases to trimming and J lost 0 bases, with 17 bases between them. CDR3 residues: CASSPSGNPLYSNQPQHF. CDR3 nucleotide sequence: TGTGCCAGCTCACCATCCGGGAATCCCCTCTATAGCAATCAGCCCCAGCATTTT. Supplemented by reference TRBV18 and TRBJ1-5, the full variable domain reads NAGVMQNPRHLVRRRGQEARLRCSPMKGHSHVYWYRQLPEEGLKFMVYLQKENIIDESGMPKERFSAEFPKEGPSILRIQQVVRGDSAAYFCASSPSGNPLYSNQPQHFGDGTRLSIL.

The chain is built from TRBV7-9 and TRBJ1-4; D remains unclear. Per the germline V gene, CDR1 is SEHNR and CDR2 is FQNEAQ (reference sequence). V was clipped by 0 bases and J by 10 bases, with 9 bases between them. The CDR3 runs to 13 residues. The CDR3 DNA is TGTGCCAGCAGCTTAGCGGGCGGAGGAAAACTGTTTTTT. As protein: CASSLAGGGKLFF.

This clone was counted a few times. The V gene is TRBV2, the J gene TRBJ2-1; possible D gene TRBD2, 6 bases. The CDR3 length is 13 residues. The V gene lost 8 bases and the J gene lost 1 base, with 9 bases spanning the gap. Germline V gene data show CDR1 as SNHLY and CDR2 as FYNNEI. The CDR3 here is CASEGRSYNEQFF. CDR3 nucleotide sequence: TGTGCCAGCGAAGGGAGGTCCTACAATGAGCAGTTCTTC.

V is TRBV11-2 and J is TRBJ1-2, with 8 positions matching TRBD1. The CDR3 consists of 16 residues. In germline, CDR1 is SGHAT, CDR2 FQNNGV. The V and J ends lost 0 bases and 7 bases, in that order; junction bases with no gene match: 10. The CDR3 DNA reads TGTGCCAGCAGCTTAGAGTTTGAGGCAGGGGGCGGTGGCTACACCTTC. It codes for CASSLEFEAGGGGYTF.

The chain carries TRBV19 and TRBJ2-1; possibly TRBD2 for D (6 bases). Germline V lookup: CDR1 LNHDA, CDR2 SQIVND (reference sequence). V was shortened by 0 bases and J by 6 bases, with 9 bases between the two germline ends. The CDR3 has 14 residues. The CDR3 loop reads CASSIEGGSNEQFF. In nucleotides, the CDR3 is TGTGCCAGTAGTATAGAAGGAGGGTCCAATGAGCAGTTCTTC. The whole variable domain, remainder taken from reference TRBV19 and TRBJ2-1, is DGGITQSPKYLFRKEGQNVTLSCEQNLNHDAMYWYRQDPGQGLRLIYYSQIVNDFQKGDIAEGYSVSREKKESFPLTVTSAQKNPTAFYLCASSIEGGSNEQFFGPGTRLTVL.

The J gene is TRBJ1-5, the V gene TRBV2; the match to TRBD1 covers 7 bases. The CDR3 has 15 amino acids. CDR1 is SNHLY, CDR2 FYNNEI, per germline. J gave up 4 bases and V 4 bases, and 7 bases lay outside the gene matches. CDR3 coding DNA: TGTGCCAGCAGTGTTGACAGGGTAACAAATCAGCCCCAGCATTTT. Translating it yields CASSVDRVTNQPQHF.

The gene calls are TRBV6-5 and TRBJ2-7, with TRBD1 as a possible D gene (6 bases). The V and J ends lost 2 bases and 5 bases respectively, with 10 bases between them. Germline CDR1 MNHEY, CDR2 SVGAGI. CDR3 length equals 13 residues. The CDR3 reads CASSYVQGNEQYF. Written as DNA, the CDR3 is TGTGCCAGCAGTTACGTACAGGGCAACGAGCAGTACTTC.

The chain employs TRBV7-2 and TRBJ2-1; no reliable D call. The V end was cut by 1 base, the J end by 4 bases, with 5 bases between. The CDR3 contains 13 residues. Germline assignment: CDR1 SGHTA and CDR2 FQGNSA. DNA for the CDR3: TGTGCCAGCAGCTTAGACTATTACAATGAGCAGTTCTTC. Protein: CASSLDYYNEQFF.

This clone occurred a few times. The chain recombines TRBV6-1 with TRBJ2-2; 9 nucleotides match TRBD2. Losses at the gene ends were 1 base for V and 6 bases for J; bases not matched to a gene: 3. The CDR3 covers 15 residues. CDR1 is MNHNS and CDR2 is SASEGT in the germline V gene. The CDR3 region is CASSEGGGDPGELFF. The CDR3 coding sequence is TGTGCCAGCAGTGAAGGCGGGGGGGATCCCGGGGAGCTGTTTTTT.

DNA for the CDR3: TGTGCCAGCTCACCTGGAGTAGCGGGAGGGCCTCGGGAGACCCAGTACTTC. Protein: CASSPGVAGGPRETQYF. The J gene is TRBJ2-5, the V gene TRBV18, with TRBD2 identical over 11 bases. Per germline, CDR1 KGHSH and CDR2 LQKENI. There are 17 residues in the CDR3. V shed 3 bases and J 5 bases; nucleotides not matched to a gene: 11. The entire variable domain, with the rest obtained from reference TRBV18 and TRBJ2-5, is as follows: NAGVMQNPRHLVRRRGQEARLRCSPMKGHSHVYWYRQLPEEGLKFMVYLQKENIIDESGMPKERFSAEFPKEGPSILRIQQVVRGDSAAYFCASSPGVAGGPRETQYFGPGTRLLVL.

V is TRBV4-2 and J is TRBJ2-2, with 7 bases lining up with TRBD1. This CDR3 spans 18 amino acids. Germline-derived CDR1 and CDR2 are LGHNA and YNFKEQ. V trimming: 1 base; J trimming: 6 bases; junction bases outside the gene matches: 14. DNA of the CDR3: TGTGCCAGCAGCCAAGTAGGGAATCCGGGACAGTTGGCCGGGGAGCTGTTTTTT. It codes for CASSQVGNPGQLAGELFF.

This clone is a singleton in its sample. This rearrangement joins TRBV27 to TRBJ2-3; 7 nucleotides agree with TRBD1. Germline V gene sequence: CDR1 MNHEY, CDR2 SMNVEV (reference sequence). The length of the CDR3 is 14 residues. With 6 bases clipped from V and 2 bases from J, the junction kept 5 bases outside the gene matches. In nucleotides, the CDR3 is TGTGCCAGCAGACCGGGACAGACCACAGATACGCAGTATTTT. Its translation is CASRPGQTTDTQYF.

The chain employs TRBV5-8 and TRBJ2-7; maybe TRBD2 (6 bases). V dropped 6 bases and J dropped 1 base, with 14 bases sitting between them. There are 14 residues in the CDR3. The germline CDR1 and CDR2 sequences are SGHTS and YDEGEE. The CDR3 nucleotides are TGTGCCAGCACTTCCCAGCGGGCTTCCTACGAGCAGTACTTC. It codes for CASTSQRASYEQYF.

V and J are TRBV7-6 and TRBJ1-6, with D possibly being TRBD1 (5 bases). The V end lost 1 base, the J end lost 7 bases, and 11 bases lay between the germline ends. CDR3 length equals 15 residues. Germline V gene sequence: CDR1 SGHVS, CDR2 FNYEAQ. This chain's CDR3 is CASSLEAQGNSPLHF. The CDR3, as DNA: TGTGCCAGCAGCTTAGAGGCGCAGGGAAATTCACCCCTCCACTTT.

This chain connects TRBV6-6 to TRBJ1-5, with D unresolved. This CDR3 is built from 13 residues. The germline CDR1 and CDR2 sequences are MNHNY and SVGAGI (reference sequence). V was clipped by 5 bases and J by 6 bases, with 11 bases between them. For the CDR3, the DNA is TGTGCCAGCAGTCCCCTTCTTATTCAGCCCCAGCATTTT. Translating it yields CASSPLLIQPQHF.

This clone was detected only a few times. The gene calls are TRBV20-1 and TRBJ2-1, with D unclear. Germline values: CDR1 DFQATT, CDR2 SNEGSKA (reference sequence). This CDR3 contains 11 residues. Trimming took off 5 bases at V and 3 bases at J, with 5 bases between the two ends. The CDR3 sequence is CSAVYYNEQFF. CDR3 DNA sequence: TGCAGTGCTGTATACTACAATGAGCAGTTCTTC.

In its sample, this clone was seen once. This sequence joins TRBV7-6 and TRBJ2-2; TRBD1 might be the D (6 bases). V lost 3 bases, J lost 6 bases, and 8 bases lay in between. CDR1 is SGHVS and CDR2 is FNYEAQ in the germline V gene. The CDR3 spans 13 residues. CDR3 sequence reads: CASSLHRAGELFF. The CDR3 region has the DNA TGTGCCAGCAGCTTGCACAGGGCCGGGGAGCTGTTTTTT. The full variable domain, with the rest looked up from reference TRBV7-6 and TRBJ2-2, is GAGVSQSPRYKVTKRGQDVALRCDPISGHVSLYWYRQALGQGPEFLTYFNYEAQQDKSGLPNDRFSAERPEGSISTLTIQRTEQRDSAMYRCASSLHRAGELFFGEGSRLTVL.

About this clone itself: One junction end does not reproduce the germline sequence, and a read error may be involved. The chain uses TRBV7-9 and TRBJ2-1; TRBD2 might be the D (6 bases). Germline loops: CDR1 SEHNR, CDR2 FQNEAQ (reference sequence). The CDR3 is made up of 15 amino acids. DNA of the CDR3: TGTGCCTGCAGACTCGGATCGGGAGATTACAATGAGCAGTTCTTC. Translation: CACRLGSGDYNEQFF. Supplemented by reference TRBV7-9 and TRBJ2-1, the full variable domain reads DTGVSQNPRHKITKRGQNVTFRCDPISEHNRLYWYRQTLGQGPEFLTYFQNEAQLEKSRLLSDRFSAERPKGSFSTLEIQRTEQGDSAMYLCACRLGSGDYNEQFFGPGTRLTVL.

The rearrangement uses TRBV5-1 and TRBJ2-3; 7 positions match TRBD2. Germline values: CDR1 SGHRS, CDR2 YFSETQ. J lost 5 bases, V lost 4 bases, and 13 bases had no gene match. The CDR3 has 16 residues. CDR3 nucleotides: TGCGCCAGCAGCCCCTTTAGCGGGCTGGGCGGAGATACGCAGTATTTT. Amino acid sequence: CASSPFSGLGGDTQYF. Variable domain in full (rest from reference TRBV5-1 and TRBJ2-3): KAGVTQTPRYLIKTRGQQVTLSCSPISGHRSVSWYQQTPGQGLQFLFEYFSETQRNKGNFPGRFSGRQFSNSRSEMNVSTLELGDSALYLCASSPFSGLGGDTQYFGPGTRLTVL.

A single count supports this clone. This chain links TRBV5-1 with TRBJ2-7; D possibly corresponds to TRBD1 (6 bases). This CDR3 spans 14 amino acids. Germline V gene sequence: CDR1 SGHRS, CDR2 YFSETQ. V was cut by 1 base and J by 2 bases, with 10 bases left in between. The CDR3 spells CASSLRQGTYEQYF. CDR3 DNA: TGCGCCAGCAGCTTGCGGCAGGGGACCTACGAGCAGTACTTC.

The chain is built from TRBV13 and TRBJ2-7, with D possibly matching TRBD2 (7 bases). The germline gives CDR1 PRHDT, CDR2 FYEKMQ (reference sequence). Trimming pared 5 bases from V and 7 bases from J, leaving 21 bases between. CDR3 size: 15 residues. CDR3 residues: CASSTRGAGMGEQYF. The CDR3 bases are TGTGCCAGCAGCACCCGGGGGGCGGGTATGGGGGAGCAGTACTTC.